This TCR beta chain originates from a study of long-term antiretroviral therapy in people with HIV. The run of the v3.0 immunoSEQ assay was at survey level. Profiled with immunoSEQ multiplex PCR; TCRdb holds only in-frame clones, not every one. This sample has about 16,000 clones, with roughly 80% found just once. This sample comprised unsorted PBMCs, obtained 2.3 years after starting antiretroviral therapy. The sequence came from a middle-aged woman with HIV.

The chain's CDR3 is CASSPRPGGVVRAGNTIYF. CDR3 sequence (DNA): TGTGCCAGCAGCCCTAGACCAGGGGGCGTCGTTAGGGCTGGAAACACCATATATTTT. This chain joins TRBV9 and TRBJ1-3; 8 bases align to TRBD1. CDR1 and CDR2 from the germline V gene are SGDLS and YYNGEE. Unmatched junction bases numbered 17, after V lost 4 bases and J lost 2 bases. The CDR3 is 19 amino acids.